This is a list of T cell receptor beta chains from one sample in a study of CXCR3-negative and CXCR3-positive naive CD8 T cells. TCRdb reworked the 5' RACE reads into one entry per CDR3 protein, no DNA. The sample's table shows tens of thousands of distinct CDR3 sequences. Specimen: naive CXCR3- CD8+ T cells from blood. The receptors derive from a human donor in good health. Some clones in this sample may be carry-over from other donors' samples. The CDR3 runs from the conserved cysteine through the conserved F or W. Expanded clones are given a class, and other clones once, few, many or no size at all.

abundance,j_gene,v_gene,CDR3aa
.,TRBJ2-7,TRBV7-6,CASSKGQGVYEQYF
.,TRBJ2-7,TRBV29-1,CSARDSTYEQYF
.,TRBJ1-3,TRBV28,CASTGPAGNTIYF
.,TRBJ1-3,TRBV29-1,CSVEDLGNTIYF
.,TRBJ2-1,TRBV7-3,CASSLAQGAYNEQFF
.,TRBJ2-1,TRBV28,CASRGTGSPYNEQFF
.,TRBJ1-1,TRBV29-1,CSVTGTTNTEAFF
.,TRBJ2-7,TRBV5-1,CASSLSSGGHEQYF
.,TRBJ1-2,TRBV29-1,CSVMDRMIGGNGYTF
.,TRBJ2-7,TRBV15,CATSEDSTSSYEQYF
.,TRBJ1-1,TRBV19,CASSIRQLNIEAFF
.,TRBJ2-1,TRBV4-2,CASSQALRTSGGARYNEQFF
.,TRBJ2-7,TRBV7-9,CASSHLAGPSYEQYF
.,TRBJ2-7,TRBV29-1,CSVVGGADSSYEQYF
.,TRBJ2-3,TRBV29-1,CSVEFPRGAVSTDTQYF
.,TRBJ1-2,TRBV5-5,CASSLDSLSNYGYTF
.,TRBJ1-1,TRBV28,CASSQTGTPVTEAFF
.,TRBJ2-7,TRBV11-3,CASSPSRTGEEYEQYF
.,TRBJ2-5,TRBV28,CASSLYGRIQETQYF
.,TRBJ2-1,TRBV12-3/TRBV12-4,CASRPTSGVSNEQFF
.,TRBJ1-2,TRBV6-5,CASRIRGEDGYTF
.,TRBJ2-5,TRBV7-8,CASSRISGVQGETQYF
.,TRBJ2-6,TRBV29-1,CSVDDASQWGPFSGANVLTF
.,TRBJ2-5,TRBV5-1,CASSWGVLAGESQETQYF
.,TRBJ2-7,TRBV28,CASSLSYRSYEQYF
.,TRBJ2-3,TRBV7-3,CASSLKGLAGEPTDTQYF
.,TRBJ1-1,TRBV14,CASSQDRRETNTEAFF
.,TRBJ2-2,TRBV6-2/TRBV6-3,CAGRTGWTGELFF
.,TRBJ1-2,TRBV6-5,CASSYSTFVNDGYTF
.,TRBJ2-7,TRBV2,CASRPGQTYEQYF
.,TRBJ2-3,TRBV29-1,CSVAWITDTQYF
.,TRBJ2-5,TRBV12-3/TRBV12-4,CASSPRGRTGGETQYF
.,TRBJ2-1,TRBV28,CASSQTGLGTYNEQFF
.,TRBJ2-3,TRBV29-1,CSADIGMSTDTQYF
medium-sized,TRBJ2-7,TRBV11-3,CASSLESSYEQYF
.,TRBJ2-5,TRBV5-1,CASSLYTGSRQETQYF
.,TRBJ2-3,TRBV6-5,CASSYFPSGARVGDTQYF
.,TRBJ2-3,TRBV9,CASSVARGYVADTQYF
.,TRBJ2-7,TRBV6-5,CASSDRGNYEQYF
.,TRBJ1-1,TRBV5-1,CASSSTGVGTEAFF
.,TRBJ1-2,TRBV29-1,CSVTGQGGYGYTF
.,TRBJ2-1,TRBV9,CASSVDIQGEQFF
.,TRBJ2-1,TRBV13,CASSPAWQNNEQFF
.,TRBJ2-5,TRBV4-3,CASSQDRAGVQETQYF
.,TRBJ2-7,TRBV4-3,CASSQDIGYYEQYF
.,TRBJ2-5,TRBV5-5,CASSSTSGVVETQYF
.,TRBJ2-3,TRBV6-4,CAPQPYQRRTDTQYF
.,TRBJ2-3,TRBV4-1,CASSQEAKSTDTQYF
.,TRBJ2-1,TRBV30,CAWTTSGRFNEQFF
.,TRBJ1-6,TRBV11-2,CASSLNPSNSPLHF
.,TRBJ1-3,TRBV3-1,CASSQGINTIYF